These 16 T cell receptor beta chains originate from one sample sequenced in a study of blood T cell repertoires in COVID-19. Using immunoSEQ multiplex PCR, the repertoire was profiled, and TCRdb retains in-frame clones only, with some absent. The sample comprises roughly 120,000 clones, about 79% of which are singletons, and approximately 2.5% rests with the top ten. Sequenced input: peripheral blood. Receptors were obtained from a man between 65 and 80 years old with acute or convalescent COVID-19.

This clone is a singleton in its sample. This chain uses TRBV29-1 with TRBJ1-1; D is undetermined. V was clipped by 5 bases and J by 5 bases, with 15 bases between them. The germline gives CDR1 SQVTM, CDR2 ANQGSEA. There are 13 residues in the CDR3. The CDR3 region has the DNA TGCAGCGTTCGGGGAGGGATTCAGACTGAAGCTTTCTTT. This sequence encodes CSVRGGIQTEAFF.

The rearrangement links TRBV15 to TRBJ2-2; weak D call: TRBD1 (5 bases). The germline CDR1 and CDR2 sequences are LNHNV and YYDKDF (reference sequence). The CDR3 is 18 amino acids. The V gene lost 0 bases and the J gene lost 3 bases, with 17 bases spanning the gap. The CDR3 is CATSRDKGQVLDTGELFF. The CDR3 nucleotides read TGTGCCACCAGCAGAGATAAGGGGCAAGTCTTGGACACCGGGGAGCTGTTTTTT.

The chain couples TRBV5-1 to TRBJ1-2, with D perhaps matching TRBD1 (6 bases). The CDR3 is 15 residues long. Trimming cost V 0 bases and J 1 base, with 10 bases left between them. Germline V gives CDR1 SGHRS, CDR2 YFSETQ. CDR3 residues: CASSLVAGDNYGYTF. The CDR3 coding sequence is TGCGCCAGCAGCTTGGTGGCAGGGGATAACTATGGCTACACCTTC.

This chain joins TRBV6-2 or TRBV6-3 and TRBJ2-5, with TRBD2 matching over 11 bases. Germline CDR1 is MNHEY and CDR2 is SVGEGT. V lost 2 bases and J lost 2; bases outside the gene matches: 4. CDR3 size: 16 residues. The chain's CDR3 is CASSYKASGGQETQYF. In DNA, the CDR3 is TGTGCCAGCAGTTACAAGGCTAGCGGGGGGCAAGAGACCCAGTACTTC.

This clone was counted only a few times. The rearrangement links TRBV11-3 to TRBJ2-7; D is ambiguous. Looked up from germline, CDR1 is SGHNT and CDR2 is YENEEA. The CDR3 runs to 11 residues. V shed 5 bases and J shed 1 base, with 3 bases lying between them. The CDR3 DNA reads as TGTGCCAGCAGCCCGTCCTACGAGCAGTACTTC. It encodes CASSPSYEQYF.

This clone was observed at least ten times. The chain is built from TRBV5-8 and TRBJ1-2; 11 positions match TRBD1. The junction had 6 bases not matched to a gene; V was cut back by 4 bases and J by 4 bases. Germline values: CDR1 SGHTS, CDR2 YDEGEE. CDR3 size: 15 residues. Written as DNA, the CDR3 is TGTGCCAGCAGCGCCGGGACAGGGGGAAGCTATGGCTACACCTTC. Residues: CASSAGTGGSYGYTF.

This clone has only a few counts. The chain couples TRBV11-1 to TRBJ1-2; D is uncertain. Germline assignment: CDR1 SGHAT and CDR2 FQDESV (reference sequence). The CDR3 spans 14 residues. Trimming cost V 3 bases and J 0 bases, with 8 bases left between them. The CDR3 protein is CASSLVAANYGYTF. Written as DNA, the CDR3 is TGTGCCAGCAGCTTGGTCGCAGCTAACTATGGCTACACCTTC.

The chain recombines TRBV6-1 with TRBJ1-6; D may be TRBD1 (6 bases). Trimming left V 2 bases short and J 10 bases short, with 15 bases between. The CDR3 extends over 15 amino acids. Germline V gene data show CDR1 as MNHNS and CDR2 as SASEGT. This CDR3 reads CASSERVRGESPLHF. CDR3 DNA sequence: TGTGCCAGCAGTGAAAGGGTCAGGGGCGAGTCACCCCTCCACTTT.

This chain joins TRBV5-1 and TRBJ2-5; 8 bases are a match to TRBD1. Germline CDR1 reads SGHRS; CDR2 reads YFSETQ. This CDR3 is 17 amino acids long. Losses at the gene ends were 5 bases for V and 2 bases for J; bases not matched to a gene: 14. The CDR3 spells CASSYRSTGTGQETQYF. CDR3 nucleotides: TGCGCCAGCAGTTACCGAAGTACCGGGACAGGACAAGAGACCCAGTACTTC.

This clone has only a few counts. The J gene is TRBJ1-2, the V gene TRBV19; possible D gene TRBD1, 6 bases. V was trimmed by 3 bases and J by 6 bases, leaving 20 bases between them. CDR1 is LNHDA, CDR2 SQIVND, per germline (reference sequence). The CDR3 length is 16 residues. CDR3 region: CASSMGGTIFGNGYTF. CDR3 DNA sequence: TGTGCCAGTAGTATGGGGGGGACAATCTTCGGGAATGGCTACACCTTC.

This chain joins TRBV12-3 or TRBV12-4 and TRBJ1-1; no definite D call. This CDR3 region has 12 residues. Trimming removed 5 bases from V and 9 bases from J, with 13 bases in between. The CDR3 region has the DNA TGTGCCAGCAGTACGACCTGGGAGAAAGCTTTCTTT. Translating gives CASSTTWEKAFF.

J is TRBJ2-7 and V is TRBV5-1, with 9 bases matching TRBD1. Germline lookup yields CDR1 SGHRS and CDR2 YFSETQ. The CDR3 spans 13 residues. J was trimmed by 2 bases and V by 7 bases; bases with no gene match: 4. The CDR3 is CASATGGPYEQYF. In DNA, the CDR3 is TGCGCCAGCGCTACAGGGGGCCCCTACGAGCAGTACTTC.

The chain uses TRBV7-2 and TRBJ2-3, with D possibly matching TRBD2 (5 bases). V lost 1 base, J lost 4 bases, and 15 bases lay in between. Germline CDR1 reads SGHTA; CDR2 reads FQGNSA. The CDR3 spans 16 residues. The chain's CDR3 is CASSLGARLGADTQYF. The CDR3 nucleotides are TGTGCCAGCAGCTTAGGTGCCCGGCTCGGGGCAGATACGCAGTATTTT. The complete variable domain, with remaining parts taken from reference TRBV7-2 and TRBJ2-3, reads GAGVSQSPSNKVTEKGKDVELRCDPISGHTALYWYRQSLGQGLEFLIYFQGNSAPDKSGLPSDRFSAERTGGSVSTLTIQRTQQEDSAVYLCASSLGARLGADTQYFGPGTRLTVL.

J is TRBJ1-2 and V is TRBV5-1, with D unresolved. This CDR3 region has 17 residues. V was trimmed by 5 bases and J by 0 bases, leaving 20 bases between them. The germline V gene encodes CDR1 SGHRS and CDR2 YFSETQ. The CDR3 DNA reads TGCGCCAGCAGGCCCGTAGACGGATTAGGAGCTAACTATGGCTACACCTTC. This gives the protein CASRPVDGLGANYGYTF.

The CDR3 loop reads CASSQRFRGYGYTF. The CDR3 DNA is TGTGCCAGCAGCCAACGATTTCGGGGTTATGGCTACACCTTC. The chain is built from TRBV28 and TRBJ1-2, with D unclear. The germline V gene has CDR1 MDHEN and CDR2 SYDVKM. With 6 bases removed from V and 5 bases from J, the gap between germline ends came to 16 bases. The CDR3 spans 14 residues.

The rearrangement joins TRBV5-1 to TRBJ1-3, with 9 bases aligning to TRBD1. Germline V CDR1 and CDR2: SGHRS, YFSETQ. CDR3 length: 15 residues. V was clipped by 0 bases and J by 2 bases; unmatched bases: 0. CDR3: CASSLDRGPGNTIYF. CDR3 DNA: TGCGCCAGCAGCTTGGACAGGGGGCCTGGAAACACCATATATTTT.